This T cell receptor (beta chain) was sequenced in a study of blood T cell repertoires in COVID-19. Study at large: From the United States, Italy and Spain came samples of acute and convalescent COVID-19. PBMCs, B-cell-depleted T cells, or T cells provided the cDNA or gDNA that made up the material.

Per the original data handling: Estimation of nucleated cell counts relied on the amplification of reference gene primers. Here immunoSEQ multiplex PCR was the method, and the copy in TCRdb shows in-frame clones only, minus some. From that table come the V and J calls and clone size; the DNA was used to work out D and trimming. Here the sample spans 250,000 or so clones, roughly 86% being singletons. V lost 1 base, J lost 5 bases, and 5 bases lay in between. CDR3 size: 12 residues. The germline V gene has CDR1 SGHTA and CDR2 FQGNSA. The sample comprised peripheral blood. This sequence joins TRBV7-2 and TRBJ2-5; D remains unclear. This receptor was identified in a woman in her 70s with active or convalescent COVID-19. The CDR3 is CASSLVSETQYF. The DNA for the CDR3 is TGTGCCAGCAGCTTAGTGTCGGAGACCCAGTACTTC.